The T cell receptor (beta chain) described here comes from a study of identical twins. In TCRdb, the 5' RACE reads were re-called with MiXCR into one record per CDR3 protein. The sample includes around 530,000 distinct CDR3 sequences, 13% to 15% of them seen just once. Comment on this clonotype: The target antigen is unknown.

The germline CDR1 and CDR2 sequences are SNHLY and FYNNEI. The CDR3 is made up of 15 amino acids. Trimming removed 1 base at V and 7 bases at J, with 16 bases between. Study-wide points: Models, which agreed with sharing between unrelated individuals, nonetheless underestimated the out-of-frame TCR alpha sharing seen in monozygotic twins.

The same sample was also used in a study of yellow fever vaccine responses in identical twins.

Sequencing input: CD4+ T cells sorted from blood. The chain recombines TRBV2 with TRBJ2-5, with D perhaps matching TRBD2 (6 bases). This receptor was obtained from a young woman in good health. CDR3 nucleotides: TGTGCCAGCAGTGAAGTCGGGGGACTCGGAGGGACCCAGTACTTC. It codes for CASSEVGGLGGTQYF.